This TCR beta chain emerged from a study of shared clonotypes between healthy human individuals (dated by TCRdb to about 2020). Concerning the study at large: The cohort comprised two women and a few men aged 18 to 49 years. Per donor, three plates each were used for CD4 naive and CD4 memory, two for CD8 naive, and one for CD8 memory. To estimate repertoire size and how much clonotypes are shared between individuals, the study performed deep sequencing of blood TCR repertoires from roughly five healthy adults. To increase sequencing depth and limit assay-specific biases, different laboratories used diverse techniques to prepare libraries and sequence TCR repertoires. Each donor's leukapheresis produced roughly between about 0.8 and 8.9 billion PBMCs. Results and caveats for the whole study, not just this receptor: The small number of donors limited the genetic and exposure-history diversity represented. Rarefaction of sorted-subset datasets indicated incomplete sequencing despite the large sequencing depth. Naive subsets generally had larger estimated clonotype richness than memory subsets. Sampling was restricted to blood, and TCR repertoires in tissue are likely to differ from TCR repertoires in blood. Compared with non-shared clonotypes, clonotypes shared by all four sorted-subset donors had higher generation probabilities. Pairwise subsampling led to the expectation that sequencing depth would affect the degree of clonotype sharing among donors. Across a few donors, around 5.4% of naive CD4, roughly 3.8% of naive CD8, under 2.5% of memory CD4, and approximately 0.4% of memory CD8 clonotypes were shared.

In its sample, this clone was seen a few times. No cognate antigen has been identified for it. The record has no base qualities; no much larger clone is one base away. The donors were healthy, HIV-negative adults who had no recently reported acute infections or vaccinations. All donors were Caucasian adults living in Nashville, Tennessee, USA. CD8 memory samples combined magnetically selected CD45RO+ cells with CCR7-negative CD45RA+ effector memory (TemRA) cells. After blood collection by leukapheresis, PBMCs were isolated using Ficoll-Histopaque density gradient centrifugation and then cryopreserved in the vapor phase of liquid nitrogen. Purity and quantity of every magnetically sorted T cell population were checked by analytical flow cytometry. From each sorted fraction, genomic DNA was isolated and quantified by UV absorbance on a Nanodrop 2000c. Using the deep immunoSEQ assay, multiplex PCR amplified TCR CDR3 regions from genomic DNA. Extracted genomic DNA from each cell subset was distributed evenly across all wells of several immunoSEQ 96-well plates, and each plate was treated as a replicate. For sorted subsets, each replicate PCR was loaded with roughly 190 ng genomic DNA, equivalent to 25,000 to 35,000 T cell genomes. The purified libraries were quantified using a Qubit 3.0 fluorometer, sized with a Bioanalyzer 2100, and then quantified again using the KAPA Library Quantification kit. A separate single-read 150-cycle Illumina NextSeq 550 flow cell was used to sequence each immunoSEQ 96-well plate. The original pipeline was this. Because only junctional sequences without quality scores were contained in the immunoSEQ output, filtering matching that applied to full-length reads could not be performed. To assign V/J genes and CDR3, sequences were annotated against IMGT germline references using PyIR, a Python wrapper for IgBLAST v1.9. Reads were removed for weak V/J assignments (E-value above 1e-6), missing CDR3, stop codons, out-of-frame junctions, or ambiguous translated residues. V3J clonotypes were defined as sequences sharing the same inferred V gene, J gene, and CDR3 amino acid sequence. Percentage overlap between repertoires was calculated by dividing the number of shared unique clonotypes by the size of the smaller repertoire. RTK rarefaction, the Chao1 estimator, and Recon v2.1 estimates of unobserved clonotypes were used to assess repertoire richness. Generation probabilities were computed with OLGA for all TCRbeta clonotypes obtained by the gDNA method from several donors. The source is immuneACCESS, and TCRdb retained only in-frame sequences with V and J called. Part of the clones is not carried over; for the studies checked, unresolved V genes explain less than half of this, and the remainder is unexplained. V and J calls plus clone size are reproduced from that table; the DNA served to infer D and trimming. This sample comprises about 380,000 clones, about 97% of them detected only once. The ten largest clones represent less than 0.35% of the sample.

Sequenced input: memory CD8+ T cells sorted from blood. The sample's cell subset or site label, in plain terms: CD45RO+ cells pooled with CCR7-negative TemRA cells. The TCR was taken from a man aged 30-40 years in good health.

The nucleotides read TGCAGTGCTTCCAGGGATGGCTACACCTTC. The translation is CSASRDGYTF. The chain is encoded by TRBV20-1 joined to TRBJ1-2, with TRBD1 tentatively as D gene (5 bases match). V is clipped by 5 bases and J by 6 bases, and the sequence between their germline boundaries is 7 bases long. Reading the germline V gene (reference sequence) gives CDR1 DFQATT and CDR2 SNEGSKA. The CDR3 numbers 10 residues from cysteine through phenylalanine. Of all the DNA, just the CDR3 is kept, 30 bases in frame from base 1.